The sequence of this T cell receptor (beta chain) was determined in a study of T-cell reconstitution after alpha-beta-depleted transplantation in children. Unique molecular identifiers were incorporated into the prepared TCRbeta library. Using its own MiXCR run on the PCR reads, TCRdb lists one record per CDR3 protein. This sample has about 400,000 distinct CDR3 sequences, with around 20% found just once. The TCR originated in a human donor who donated a stem cell graft to a child with acute myeloid leukemia. The sample in question was PBMCs from the stem cell graft donor, obtained from the stem cell graft.

The CDR3 sequence is CASSLMLGNEQFF. The CDR3 coding sequence is TGTGCCAGCAGTTTAATGCTAGGGAATGAGCAGTTCTTC. The V call is TRBV27, the J call TRBJ2-1; D gene ambiguous. The V and J ends lost 2 bases and 7 bases respectively, with 9 bases between them. This CDR3 has 13 amino acids. Looked up from germline, CDR1 is MNHEY and CDR2 is SMNVEV (reference sequence).